Listed below are T cell receptor beta chains from one sample, sequenced in a study of T cell changes during pregnancy in multiple sclerosis. Some clones are missing from TCRdb's copy, which holds only in-frame ones; the method was immunoSEQ multiplex PCR. In the table there are about 73,000 clones, approximately 87% of which are singletons. This sample comprised peripheral blood, obtained after pregnancy. These receptor sequences come from a female donor in good health, enrolled as a control in a pregnancy study. CDR3s include the opening cysteine and the closing phenylalanine or tryptophan. D genes are given only for firm matches. Where a row states a size, it is once, few, many or the class of an expanded clone; other rows omit it.

TRBJ1-2 NA NA TRBV19 TGTGCCGCGCGCGGGGGTCTAGGGAAGGACTATGGCTACACCTTC CAARGGLGKDYGYTF
TRBJ2-7 NA NA TRBV7-2 TGTGCCAGCAGCCTTCGGGACAAGAGACACGAGCAGTACTTC CASSLRDKRHEQYF
TRBJ2-1 NA TRBD2 TRBV5-8 TGTGCCAGCAGCAGACTAGCGGGCCACAATGAGCAGTTCTTC CASSRLAGHNEQFF
TRBJ1-3 NA NA TRBV19 TGTGCCAGTAATGGACAGTTGGGCTCTGGAAACACCATATATTTT CASNGQLGSGNTIYF
TRBJ2-7 NA TRBD1 TRBV6-5 TGTGCCAGCAGTTACTCGACAGGGGGCTCCTACGAGCAGTACTTC CASSYSTGGSYEQYF
TRBJ2-1 NA NA TRBV27 TGTGCCAGCAGTACCTTGCTAGCGAATAATGAGCAGTTCTTC CASSTLLANNEQFF
TRBJ1-5 NA NA TRBV6-5 TGTGCCAGCAGTCTTCGCAGGGGAAATCAGCCCCAGCATTTT CASSLRRGNQPQHF
TRBJ1-2 NA NA TRBV7-9 TGTGCCAGCAGCACCCAGGGTAACTATGGCTACACCTTC CASSTQGNYGYTF
TRBJ1-5 NA NA TRBV7-9 TGTGCCAGCAGCTCCGGGACACCAAATCAGCCCCAGCATTTT CASSSGTPNQPQHF
TRBJ2-5 once TRBD2 TRBV19 TGTGCCAGTAGTACGCCGTCGGGGGGGCGGGAGTGGACCCAGTACTTC CASSTPSGGREWTQYF
TRBJ1-5 NA NA TRBV7-2 TGTGCCAGCAGCTTAGTCCCGACAGGCAATCAGCCCCAGCATTTT CASSLVPTGNQPQHF
TRBJ1-6 NA TRBD1 TRBV10-3 TGTGCCATCAGTGGGCGACAGGGTAGCACCCTCCACTTT CAISGRQGSTLHF
TRBJ2-1 once TRBD1 TRBV19 TGTGCCAGTACCCGGGACAGGGCTTCTTCTTCCTACAATGAGCAGTTCTTC CASTRDRASSSYNEQFF
TRBJ2-1 NA TRBD2 TRBV18 TGTGCCAGCTCACAAAGGCTAACGGGAGGGCCGCATGAGCAGTTCTTC CASSQRLTGGPHEQFF
TRBJ2-1 few NA TRBV5-1 TGCGCCAGCAGCTTCCAGTTAAGCTCCTACAATGAGCAGTTCTTC CASSFQLSSYNEQFF
TRBJ1-1 NA NA TRBV5-1 TGCGCCAGCAGCTTTGTACAGGGTACTGAAGCTTTCTTT CASSFVQGTEAFF
TRBJ1-1 NA NA TRBV10-3 TGTGCCATCAGTGTTGACAGGAACACTGAAGCTTTCTTT CAISVDRNTEAFF
TRBJ2-7 NA NA TRBV6-4 TGTGCCAGCAGGCAGAGTAGCCGCTCCTACGAGCAGTACTTC CASRQSSRSYEQYF
TRBJ1-1 NA TRBD1 TRBV27 TGTGCCAGCAGCCGGGACAGAATGAACACTGAAGCTTTCTTT CASSRDRMNTEAFF
TRBJ1-1 once TRBD1 TRBV5-1 TGCGCCAGCAGCAACGGACAGGGGAAGAACACTGAAGCTTTCTTT CASSNGQGKNTEAFF
TRBJ2-1 NA TRBD2 TRBV7-9 TGTGCCAGCTCCTCCCCCGGGGGGTCCTACAATGAGCAGTTCTTC CASSSPGGSYNEQFF
TRBJ2-2 NA TRBD2 TRBV5-4 TGTGCCAGCAGCTTCGGTTGGGCGGGAGCCGGGGAGCTGTTTTTT CASSFGWAGAGELFF
TRBJ1-1 few NA TRBV6-5 TGTGCCAGCGGGCTCACACATAACACTGAAGCTTTCTTT CASGLTHNTEAFF
TRBJ1-1 NA NA TRBV7-9 TGTGCCAGCAGCCCCCCAAAGAACACTGAAGCTTTCTTT CASSPPKNTEAFF
TRBJ2-1 NA TRBD2 TRBV19 TGTGCCAGTAAAGCCCCCCTAGCGGGGAACGATGAGCAGTTCTTC CASKAPLAGNDEQFF
TRBJ2-7 once TRBD1 TRBV6-5 TGTGCCAGCACCAAGAGGGGGACAGGGAGTTACGAGCAGTACTTC CASTKRGTGSYEQYF
TRBJ2-1 once TRBD2 TRBV13 TGTGCCAGCAGCTGGGGACTAGCGGGAGAATACAATGAGCAGTTCTTC CASSWGLAGEYNEQFF
TRBJ2-1 NA NA TRBV28 TGTGCCACCCCCGGGACTGGGACTAATGAGCAGTTCTTC CATPGTGTNEQFF
TRBJ2-3 once NA TRBV6-6 TGTGCCAGCAGTAAAAAACAGGGCTCTAGCACAGATACGCAGTATTTT CASSKKQGSSTDTQYF
TRBJ1-3 NA NA TRBV19 TGTGCCAGTAGTACCGAGGTTCGCTCTGGAAACACCATATATTTT CASSTEVRSGNTIYF
TRBJ2-1 NA NA TRBV7-8 TGTGCCAGCAGCTTAAGTTTCCTAGCGCATGGGAATGAGCAGTTCTTC CASSLSFLAHGNEQFF
TRBJ1-2 NA NA TRBV30 TGTGCCTGGAGTGTACACGGGGGAACTAACTATGGCTACACCTTC CAWSVHGGTNYGYTF
TRBJ2-1 NA NA TRBV6-5 TGTGCCAGCAGTTACGGGGGCGGTAGCTCCTACAATGAGCAGTTCTTC CASSYGGGSSYNEQFF